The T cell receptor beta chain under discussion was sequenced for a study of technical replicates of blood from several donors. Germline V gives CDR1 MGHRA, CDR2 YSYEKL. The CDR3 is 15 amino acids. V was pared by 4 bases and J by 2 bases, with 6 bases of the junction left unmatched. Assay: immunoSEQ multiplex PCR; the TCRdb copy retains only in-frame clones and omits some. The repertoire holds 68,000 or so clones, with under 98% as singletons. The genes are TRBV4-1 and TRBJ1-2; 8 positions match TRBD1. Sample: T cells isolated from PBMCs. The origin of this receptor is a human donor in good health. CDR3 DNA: TGCGCCAGCAGCCCGAACAGGGGGGACAACTATGGCTACACCTTC. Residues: CASSPNRGDNYGYTF.